This T cell receptor (beta chain) was captured by sequencing in a study of beta chain features in type 1 diabetes. Study-level background: Age, gender and cell yields were alike across patients and healthy donors.

The investigators reverse transcribed all of the isolated RNA, so they sequenced expressed TCRB transcripts. About 3.57 million reads per sample were averaged for naive, central memory and regulatory samples. TCRdb's copy holds only in-frame clones and misses some; the assay was immunoSEQ multiplex PCR. The sample includes about 340,000 clones, less than 15% of them seen just once. The CDR3 has 15 amino acids. V trimming: 7 bases; J trimming: 3 bases; junction bases outside the gene matches: 9. CDR1 is MNHNY, CDR2 SVGAGI, per germline (reference sequence). Study-wide findings and caveats: Researchers report that Type 1 diabetes patients had moderately but significantly shorter TCRB CDR3s across all four CD4+ subsets.

A note on this clone: What it recognizes is unknown.

Markers CD45RO/CCR7/CD25/CD127/CD95/CD27 served to sort CD4+ naive, central memory, regulatory and stem cell-like memory cells. Sorted populations all had greater than 95% purity. Sequenced input: naive CD4+ T cells from blood. The sequence was obtained from a woman younger than 30 with type 1 diabetes. The chain couples TRBV6-6 to TRBJ2-7; 10 positions agree with TRBD1. The DNA of the CDR3 is TGTGCCAGCATCAGAGGGGGGACAGGGGTCTACGAGCAGTACGTC. Translated: CASIRGGTGVYEQYV.